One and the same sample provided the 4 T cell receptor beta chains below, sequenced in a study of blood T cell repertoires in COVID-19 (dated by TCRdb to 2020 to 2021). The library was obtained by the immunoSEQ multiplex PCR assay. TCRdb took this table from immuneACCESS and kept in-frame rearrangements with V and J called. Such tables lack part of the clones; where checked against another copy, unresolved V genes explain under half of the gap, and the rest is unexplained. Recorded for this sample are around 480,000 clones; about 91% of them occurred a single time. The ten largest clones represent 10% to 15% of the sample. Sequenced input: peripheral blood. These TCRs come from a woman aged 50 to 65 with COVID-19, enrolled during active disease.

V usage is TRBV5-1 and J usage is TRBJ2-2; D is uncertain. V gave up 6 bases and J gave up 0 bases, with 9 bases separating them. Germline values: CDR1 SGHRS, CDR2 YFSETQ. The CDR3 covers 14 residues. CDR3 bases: TGCGCCAGCATCACGGGTCCGAACACCGGGGAGCTGTTTTTT. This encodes CASITGPNTGELFF.

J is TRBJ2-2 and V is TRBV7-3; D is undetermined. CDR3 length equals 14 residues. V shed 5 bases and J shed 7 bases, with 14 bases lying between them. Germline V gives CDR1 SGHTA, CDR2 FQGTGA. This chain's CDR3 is CASSPRVPDGELFF. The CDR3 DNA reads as TGTGCCAGCAGCCCCCGGGTCCCCGACGGGGAGCTGTTTTTT.

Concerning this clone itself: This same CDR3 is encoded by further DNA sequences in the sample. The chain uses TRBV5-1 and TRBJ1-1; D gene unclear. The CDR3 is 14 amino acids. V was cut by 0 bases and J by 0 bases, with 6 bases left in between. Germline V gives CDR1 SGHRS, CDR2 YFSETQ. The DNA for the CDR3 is TGCGCCAGCAGCTTGGACAGAATGAACACTGAAGCTTTCTTT. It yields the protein CASSLDRMNTEAFF.

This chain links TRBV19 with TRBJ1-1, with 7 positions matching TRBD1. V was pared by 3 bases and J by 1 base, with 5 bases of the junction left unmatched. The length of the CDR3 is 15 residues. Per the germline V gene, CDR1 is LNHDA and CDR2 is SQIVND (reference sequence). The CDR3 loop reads CASSIQGVRNTEAFF. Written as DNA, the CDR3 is TGTGCCAGTAGTATCCAGGGGGTTCGGAACACTGAAGCTTTCTTT.